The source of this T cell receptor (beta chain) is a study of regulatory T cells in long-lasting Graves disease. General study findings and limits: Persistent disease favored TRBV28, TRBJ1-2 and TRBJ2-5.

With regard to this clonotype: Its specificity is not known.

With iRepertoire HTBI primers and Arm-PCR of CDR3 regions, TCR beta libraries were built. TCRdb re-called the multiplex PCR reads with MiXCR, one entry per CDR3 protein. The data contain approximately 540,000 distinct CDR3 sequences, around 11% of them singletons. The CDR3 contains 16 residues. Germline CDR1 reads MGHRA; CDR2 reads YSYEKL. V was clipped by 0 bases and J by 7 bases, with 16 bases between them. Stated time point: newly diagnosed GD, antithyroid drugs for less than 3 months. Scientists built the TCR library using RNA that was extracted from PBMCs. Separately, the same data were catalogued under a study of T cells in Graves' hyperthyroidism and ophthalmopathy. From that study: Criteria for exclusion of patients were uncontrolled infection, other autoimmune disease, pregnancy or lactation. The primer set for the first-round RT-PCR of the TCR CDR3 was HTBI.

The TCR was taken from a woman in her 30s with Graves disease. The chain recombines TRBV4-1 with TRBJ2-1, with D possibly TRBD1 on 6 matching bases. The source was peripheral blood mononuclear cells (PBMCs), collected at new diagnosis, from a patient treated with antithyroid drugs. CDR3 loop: CASSQDRGRGENEQFF. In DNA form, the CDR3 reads TGCGCCAGCAGCCAAGATCGGGGCAGGGGAGAGAATGAGCAGTTCTTC.